This T cell receptor (beta chain) was found in a study of cytomegalovirus exposure and HLA in healthy donors. This CDR3 has 14 amino acids. Germline-derived CDR1 and CDR2 are LGHNA and YSLEER. The V end was cut by 2 bases, the J end by 4 bases, with 11 bases between. The PCR employed 60 Vbeta primers together with 13 Jbeta primers. Assay used: immunoSEQ multiplex PCR; TCRdb lists only in-frame clones, some missing. Seen here are 85,000 to 100,000 clones, 81% observed once, and the top ten hold 0.95% to 1.5%. The sample taken for sequencing was PBMCs. This chain connects TRBV4-3 to TRBJ1-1; the D gene is possibly TRBD1 (5 bases). The TCR sequence derives from a girl aged 2 to 9 in good health and CMV-seropositive. CDR3 protein: CASSQSRGLTEAFF. CDR3 sequence (DNA): TGCGCCAGCAGCCAAAGCCGGGGACTCACTGAAGCTTTCTTT.